The rows below give T cell receptor beta chains drawn from one sample of a study of control samples from healthy donors and cancer patients. Assay used: immunoSEQ multiplex PCR; TCRdb lists only in-frame clones, some missing. The profile shows about 100,000 clones, roughly 87% of them singletons. The sample comprised blood. Receptors were obtained from a woman aged 45 to 65 in good health. Each CDR3 is given with its conserved first and last residue. A D gene is named only where the DNA matches it firmly. Some rows have no size entry. The others give once, few or many, or a class for an expanded clone.

TRBV9,TRBJ2-3,TRBD2,NA,CASTLGLVNTDTQYF,TGTGCCAGCACCCTGGGACTAGTCAACACAGATACGCAGTATTTT
TRBV27,TRBJ2-2,NA,NA,CASSLEGVGAGELFF,TGTGCCAGCAGTTTAGAGGGAGTGGGGGCCGGGGAGCTGTTTTTT
TRBV5-5,TRBJ1-6,NA,NA,CASSLVGANSPLHF,TGTGCCAGCAGCTTGGTCGGAGCAAATTCACCCCTCCACTTT
TRBV7-6,TRBJ2-2,TRBD1,NA,CASSYRGPNTGELFF,TGTGCCAGCAGCTACAGGGGTCCGAACACCGGGGAGCTGTTTTTT
TRBV18,TRBJ2-4,TRBD2,NA,CASSGTRSINIQYF,TGTGCCAGCTCCGGGACTAGGAGTATAAACATTCAGTACTTC
TRBV4-3,TRBJ2-2,NA,NA,CASSQDRAITGELFF,TGCGCCAGCAGCCAAGATAGGGCCATCACCGGGGAGCTGTTTTTT
TRBV5-6,TRBJ1-4,NA,NA,CASSLQQGQELFF,TGTGCCAGCAGCTTGCAGCAGGGTCAGGAACTGTTTTTT
TRBV7-3,TRBJ1-1,NA,NA,CASSLTRSSTEAFF,TGTGCCAGCAGCTTAACGAGGTCCAGCACTGAAGCTTTCTTT
TRBV11-2,TRBJ1-1,NA,NA,CASSLISETEAFF,TGTGCCAGCAGCTTAATCAGTGAAACTGAAGCTTTCTTT
TRBV20-1,TRBJ1-2,NA,NA,CSASSTSGGAGYTF,TGCAGTGCTAGTTCAACTTCTGGGGGGGCTGGCTACACCTTC
TRBV18,TRBJ2-7,NA,once,CASSPVIAGATSYEQYF,TGTGCCAGCTCACCAGTCATCGCGGGGGCCACCTCCTACGAGCAGTACTTC
TRBV19,TRBJ1-2,TRBD1,once,CASRRGTGDSNYGYTF,TGTGCCAGTAGGAGAGGGACAGGGGACTCTAACTATGGCTACACCTTC
TRBV19,TRBJ2-1,NA,NA,CASRKLIGGAGNEQFF,TGTGCCAGTCGTAAACTAATAGGGGGCGCGGGGAATGAGCAGTTCTTC
TRBV12-3/TRBV12-4,TRBJ1-2,NA,once,CASSPAPTWGYTF,TGTGCCAGCAGCCCGGCCCCGACATGGGGCTACACCTTC
TRBV7-8,TRBJ1-1,NA,NA,CASSSTPGDTEAFF,TGTGCCAGCAGCTCGACTCCGGGGGACACTGAAGCTTTCTTT
TRBV7-9,TRBJ1-1,TRBD1,NA,CASSIPGQGETANTEAFF,TGTGCCAGCAGCATTCCGGGACAGGGGGAGACTGCGAACACTGAAGCTTTCTTT
TRBV2,TRBJ2-1,NA,NA,CASSVQVGSYNEQFF,TGTGCCAGCAGTGTGCAGGTGGGCTCCTACAATGAGCAGTTCTTC
TRBV12-3/TRBV12-4,TRBJ2-5,TRBD2,NA,CASGLARETQYF,TGTGCCAGCGGACTAGCGAGAGAGACCCAGTACTTC
TRBV29-1,TRBJ2-2,TRBD2,NA,CSVLAGDYGTGELFF,TGCAGCGTTTTAGCGGGGGACTACGGCACCGGGGAGCTGTTTTTT
TRBV5-4,TRBJ1-2,TRBD1,NA,CASSFRQGGYGYTF,TGTGCCAGCAGCTTCCGTCAGGGGGGATATGGCTACACCTTC
TRBV7-8,TRBJ2-2,NA,NA,CASSPPRALLPGELFF,TGTGCCAGCAGCCCCCCAAGAGCTTTACTCCCCGGGGAGCTGTTTTTT
TRBV18,TRBJ1-2,NA,NA,CASSPGREPFYGYTF,TGTGCCAGCTCACCCGGACGGGAACCCTTCTATGGCTACACCTTC
TRBV29-1,TRBJ1-5,NA,NA,CSVSDARNQPQHF,TGCAGCGTTAGTGACGCTCGCAATCAGCCCCAGCATTTT
TRBV2,TRBJ2-1,TRBD2,NA,CASSYGTSGRNEQFF,TGTGCCAGCAGTTATGGGACTAGCGGGAGGAATGAGCAGTTCTTC
TRBV5-4,TRBJ2-3,TRBD1,NA,CASSPPGTEADTQYF,TGTGCCAGCAGCCCTCCGGGGACAGAGGCAGATACGCAGTATTTT
TRBV4-1,TRBJ2-3,TRBD2,few,CASSQDNRLAGGDTQYF,TGCGCCAGCAGCCAAGATAACCGACTAGCGGGCGGAGATACGCAGTATTTT
TRBV30,TRBJ1-2,NA,NA,CAWSERGQGLHGYTF,TGTGCCTGGAGTGAAAGAGGGCAGGGGCTCCATGGCTACACCTTC
TRBV6-2/TRBV6-3,TRBJ2-1,NA,NA,CASSYSGGADEQFF,TGTGCCAGCAGTTACTCAGGCGGGGCCGATGAGCAGTTCTTC
TRBV12-5,TRBJ1-1,NA,NA,CASGLIQGRGTEAFF,TGTGCTAGTGGTTTGATTCAGGGTAGGGGCACTGAAGCTTTCTTT
TRBV4-3,TRBJ2-1,NA,NA,CASSHPPPYNEQFF,TGCGCCAGCAGCCACCCCCCCCCGTACAATGAGCAGTTCTTC
TRBV19,TRBJ2-5,TRBD2,NA,CASSIGFGLAQETQYF,TGTGCCAGTAGTATAGGGTTCGGACTAGCGCAAGAGACCCAGTACTTC
TRBV2,TRBJ2-1,NA,NA,CASSGNLGGNGEQFF,TGTGCCAGCAGCGGGAATCTAGGTGGAAACGGAGAGCAGTTCTTC
TRBV14,TRBJ1-1,NA,NA,CASSQDLSTEAFF,TGTGCCAGCAGCCAAGATCTAAGCACTGAAGCTTTCTTT
TRBV2,TRBJ1-2,NA,NA,CATGGNYGYTF,TGTGCCACCGGGGGAAACTATGGCTACACCTTC
TRBV29-1,TRBJ2-3,NA,NA,CSVERSEGRDTQYF,TGCAGCGTTGAAAGGAGCGAAGGGAGAGATACGCAGTATTTT
TRBV11-3,TRBJ1-1,TRBD1,NA,CASSTGERTEAFF,TGTGCCAGCAGCACAGGGGAGAGGACTGAAGCTTTCTTT
TRBV7-9,TRBJ1-1,TRBD1,many,CASSLGQGSSEAFF,TGTGCCAGCAGCCTTGGACAGGGGTCCTCTGAAGCTTTCTTT
TRBV4-3,TRBJ1-1,NA,NA,CASSQEGNPEGTEAFF,TGCGCCAGCAGCCAAGAGGGGAACCCTGAGGGCACTGAAGCTTTCTTT
TRBV25-1,TRBJ1-1,NA,few,CASRNSGANTEAFF,TGTGCCAGCAGAAATTCAGGGGCGAACACTGAAGCTTTCTTT
TRBV7-9,TRBJ1-3,TRBD1,NA,CASRSTGNSGNTIYF,TGTGCCAGCAGATCGACAGGGAACTCTGGAAACACCATATATTTT
TRBV3-1/TRBV3-2,TRBJ1-2,NA,NA,CASSQDRAASYVLYGYTF,TGTGCCAGCAGCCAAGATCGGGCTGCTAGCTACGTTCTCTATGGCTACACCTTC
TRBV27,TRBJ1-1,NA,once,CASSSGRGAEAFF,TGTGCCAGCAGTTCGGGACGGGGGGCTGAAGCTTTCTTT
TRBV30,TRBJ1-6,NA,NA,CAWSVFQSSYNSPLHF,TGTGCCTGGAGTGTATTTCAGAGCTCCTATAATTCACCCCTCCACTTT
TRBV2,TRBJ2-1,TRBD2,NA,CASSPRLAGGPREQFF,TGTGCCAGCAGCCCCCGACTAGCGGGAGGCCCCCGGGAGCAGTTCTTC
TRBV27,TRBJ2-7,NA,NA,CASGSGGSYEQYF,TGTGCCAGCGGATCGGGCGGGTCTTACGAGCAGTACTTC
TRBV5-1,TRBJ1-1,NA,NA,CASNAGANTEAFF,TGCGCCAGCAATGCAGGCGCGAACACTGAAGCTTTCTTT
TRBV18,TRBJ1-1,NA,NA,CASSPGRMNTEAFF,TGTGCCAGCTCACCAGGACGAATGAACACTGAAGCTTTCTTT
TRBV6-1,TRBJ2-5,NA,NA,CASSALGGQGGETQYF,TGTGCCAGCAGTGCCCTTGGGGGTCAAGGGGGGGAGACCCAGTACTTC
TRBV5-1,TRBJ2-6,NA,NA,CASGAGKGANVLTF,TGCGCCAGCGGGGCAGGGAAAGGGGCCAACGTCCTGACTTTC
TRBV14,TRBJ2-3,NA,NA,CASSQGLGDTQYF,TGTGCCAGCAGCCAAGGGCTAGGAGATACGCAGTATTTT
TRBV9,TRBJ1-5,TRBD1,NA,CASSRTGQNQPQHF,TGTGCCAGCTCGCGGACAGGGCAGAATCAGCCCCAGCATTTT
TRBV5-4,TRBJ2-5,TRBD1,few,CASSPRTGDGETQYF,TGTGCCAGCAGCCCCCGGACAGGGGATGGGGAGACCCAGTACTTC
TRBV2,TRBJ2-3,NA,NA,CASSAVQSTDTQYF,TGTGCCAGCAGTGCCGTGCAGAGCACAGATACGCAGTATTTT
TRBV5-1,TRBJ1-4,NA,NA,CASSLQAANEKLFF,TGCGCCAGCAGCTTGCAGGCGGCTAATGAAAAACTGTTTTTT
TRBV6-2/TRBV6-3,TRBJ2-3,TRBD1,NA,CASSSTGGVWTDTQYF,TGTGCCAGCAGTTCTACAGGGGGCGTCTGGACAGATACGCAGTATTTT
TRBV10-3,TRBJ2-7,TRBD1,NA,CAIGSPGQGGYEQYF,TGTGCCATCGGTTCTCCTGGACAGGGGGGCTACGAGCAGTACTTC